This T cell receptor (beta chain) emerged from a study of CD4 T cells in relation to SARS-CoV-2 and coronaviruses. Study as a whole: ViraFEST: roughly ten-day antigen culture of PBMCs, then TCR beta CDR3 sequencing.

Only in-frame clones appear in the TCRdb table, and some are missing; sequencing was by immunoSEQ multiplex PCR. The sample consists of fewer than 25,000 clones, roughly 73% of them appearing once. As regards this clone: Its antigen is not identified.

The CDR3 covers 14 residues. CDR1 and CDR2 (germline): SGHRS, YFSETQ. Deletions cut 4 bases from V and 5 bases from J, with 13 bases between. Before the COVID-19 pandemic, during about 2011-2019, CD4+ T cells were taken from unexposed donors. After roughly ten days of culture, CD4+ T cells were isolated. Testing used SARS-CoV-2 S/N and four cold-coronavirus spikes on unexposed-donor CD4+ T cells, cells permitting. The sequencing input was CD4+ T cells from PBMCs, cultured in vitro. The rearrangement uses TRBV5-1 and TRBJ2-1, with a possible D match to TRBD2 (5 bases). The source of this sequence is a human donor in good health. The CDR3 spells CASSLTSGNNEQFF. Written as DNA, the CDR3 is TGCGCCAGCAGCCTTACCTCCGGGAACAATGAGCAGTTCTTC. Based on the CDR3 plus reference TRBV5-1 and TRBJ2-1, the full variable domain is KAGVTQTPRYLIKTRGQQVTLSCSPISGHRSVSWYQQTPGQGLQFLFEYFSETQRNKGNFPGRFSGRQFSNSRSEMNVSTLELGDSALYLCASSLTSGNNEQFFGPGTRLTVL.